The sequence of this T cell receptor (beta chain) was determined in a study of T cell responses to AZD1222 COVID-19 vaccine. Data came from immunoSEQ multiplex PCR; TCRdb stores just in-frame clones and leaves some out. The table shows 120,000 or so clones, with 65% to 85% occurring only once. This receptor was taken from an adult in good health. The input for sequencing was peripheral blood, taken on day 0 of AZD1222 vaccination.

The CDR3 region is CASSPGQGWGYTF. The CDR3 nucleotides read TGTGCCAGCAGCCCCGGACAGGGGTGGGGCTACACCTTC. The rearrangement links TRBV14 to TRBJ1-2; 9 nucleotides align to TRBD1. V lost 4 bases and J lost 8; bases outside the gene matches: 5. CDR1 and CDR2 from the germline V gene are SGHDN and FVKESK. The CDR3 sequence is 13 residues long.